One and the same sample provided the 11 T cell receptor beta chains below, sequenced in a study of T cell repertoires in cytomegalovirus infection. These receptors' targets are unknown. A single record per CDR3 protein comes from TCRdb applying MiXCR to the reads. This table has approximately 990,000 distinct CDR3 sequences, around a third appearing once. The source was cultured CD8+ T cells from PBMCs, collected from culture after CMV antigen stimulation. These receptors came from a human donor in good health (CMV status not recorded). Some clones in this sample may be carry-over from other donors' samples.

The J gene is TRBJ2-7, the V gene TRBV6-2 or TRBV6-3, with D perhaps TRBD2 (6 bases). This CDR3 is 13 amino acids long. V was trimmed by 8 bases and J by 1 base, leaving 12 bases between them. Germline assignment: CDR1 MNHEY and CDR2 SVGEGT. The CDR3 reads CASAGTTSYEQYV. In DNA form, the CDR3 reads TGTGCCAGCGCGGGGACGACTTCCTACGAGCAGTACGTC.

This clonotype has only a few counts. The rearrangement uses TRBV6-5 and TRBJ2-7; D may correspond to TRBD1 or TRBD2 (6 bases each). The ends were cut back, 7 bases at V and 6 bases at J, with 16 bases in the middle. This CDR3 spans 13 amino acids. Germline V gene lookup returns CDR1 MNHEY and CDR2 SVGAGI. CDR3 amino acids: CASKAPGASEQYV. As DNA, the CDR3 is TGTGCCAGCAAGGCCCCGGGGGCCTCCGAGCAGTACGTC.

The V and J genes are TRBV5-4 and TRBJ2-5, with D unresolved. This CDR3 is 15 amino acids long. Trimming removed 3 bases at V and 5 bases at J, with 17 bases between. CDR1 and CDR2 (germline): SGHNT, YYREEE (reference sequence). The CDR3 reads CASSWADGIGETQYF. CDR3 sequence (DNA): TGTGCCAGCAGCTGGGCCGACGGAATAGGGGAGACCCAGTACTTC.

This clonotype was counted only a few times. This chain joins TRBV4-3 and TRBJ2-3; TRBD2 agrees at 16 bases. Losses at the gene ends were 5 bases for V and 0 bases for J; bases not matched to a gene: 5. This CDR3 has 18 residues. Germline V gene sequence: CDR1 LGHNA, CDR2 YSLEER. CDR3 DNA: TGCGCCAGCAGCTTGGGACTAGCGGGGGGGATCAGCACAGATACGCAGTATTTT. This translates into CASSLGLAGGISTDTQYF.

This chain links TRBV5-1 with TRBJ1-6, with D unresolved. V lost 3 bases and J lost 13, with 14 bases in between. The CDR3 runs 13 residues. The germline V gene has CDR1 SGHRS and CDR2 YFSETQ. CDR3 nucleotides: TGCGCCAGCAGCTCCAATAGCCTTTTCCCCCTCCACTTT. Translated, it gives CASSSNSLFPLHF.

This clonotype was detected a few times. The chain uses TRBV5-5 and TRBJ2-1, with unresolved D. Trimming took 5 bases from V and 6 from J, leaving 15 bases between them. The germline V gene encodes CDR1 SGHKS and CDR2 YYEKEE (reference sequence). The CDR3 has 14 residues. CDR3 sequence reads: CASSSYRTLNEQFF. The CDR3 DNA is TGTGCCAGCAGTTCTTATCGGACGCTCAATGAGCAGTTCTTC.

The table lists this clonotype with a few counts. Germline is not matched at one junction end, which may reflect a read error. The gene calls are TRBV7-6 and TRBJ2-3, with a weak D call TRBD2 (5 bases). From germline, CDR1 is SGHVS and CDR2 FNYEAQ. The CDR3 runs to 15 residues. CDR3 sequence: CVSSGRTDPSDTQYF. CDR3 in DNA: TGTGTCAGCAGCGGCCGGACCGATCCGTCAGATACGCAGTATTTT.

This clonotype was counted ten times or more. The chain couples TRBV7-2 to TRBJ2-2; the D is unclear. The V gene's germline CDR1 is SGHTA and CDR2 FQGNSA. The germline V and J ends were trimmed by 4 bases and 0 bases, with 12 bases remaining between them. The length of the CDR3 is 16 residues. The CDR3 nucleotides read TGTGCCAGCAGCTCCCCTGTGGTGTCGAACACCGGGGAGCTGTTTTTT. Translation gives CASSSPVVSNTGELFF. Supplemented by reference TRBV7-2 and TRBJ2-2, the full variable domain reads GAGVSQSPSNKVTEKGKDVELRCDPISGHTALYWYRQSLGQGLEFLIYFQGNSAPDKSGLPSDRFSAERTGGSVSTLTIQRTQQEDSAVYLCASSSPVVSNTGELFFGEGSRLTVL.

The chain links TRBV2 to TRBJ1-2, with 9 bases fitting TRBD1. The CDR3 is 12 residues long. Germline values: CDR1 SNHLY, CDR2 FYNNEI. Trimming at V came to 10 bases and at J to 7 bases, leaving 7 bases not matched to a gene. CDR3 sequence: CATAGQGRGYTF. The CDR3 coding sequence is TGTGCCACTGCGGGACAGGGCCGTGGCTACACCTTC.

V usage is TRBV5-6 and J usage is TRBJ2-7; D may be TRBD2 (5 bases). The germline V gene encodes CDR1 SGHDT and CDR2 YYEEEE. Trimming left V 4 bases short and J 1 base short, with 9 bases between. CDR3 length equals 13 residues. The CDR3 bases are TGTGCCAGCAGCCACCGGGAATCCTACGAGCAGTACGTC. It yields the protein CASSHRESYEQYV.

This clonotype was observed many times. The chain has TRBV7-6 and TRBJ2-4; unclear D gene. Germline V lookup: CDR1 SGHVS, CDR2 FNYEAQ. The ends were cut back, 0 bases at V and 8 bases at J, with 8 bases in the middle. The CDR3 covers 13 residues. In nucleotides, the CDR3 is TGTGCCAGCAGCTTAGCGCTTAAGGACATTCAGTACTTC. Translating gives CASSLALKDIQYF.